This T cell receptor (beta chain) was profiled in a study of CD8 T cells in Susac syndrome. cDNA came from 0.5 to 1 ug RNA primed by random hexamers. The CDR3 of TCR beta was amplified by immunoSEQ multiplex PCR across 54 Vbeta and 13 Jbeta. TCRdb fed the immunoSEQ multiplex PCR reads into MiXCR, producing one record per CDR3 protein. The repertoire includes about 140,000 distinct CDR3 sequences, 90% to 95% of them detected once, and 0.25% to 0.3% sits in the top ten. Worth noting for this clonotype: What it recognizes is unknown.

Sequencing of TCR beta was undertaken in CD8+ and CD4+ T cells derived from blood. Negative isolation was applied to CD8+ and CD4+ T cells, and FACS enrichment was applied to TEMRA cells. CDR3 length equals 13 residues. The ends were cut back, 9 bases at V and 2 bases at J, with 12 bases in the middle. The germline V gene encodes CDR1 SGHTA and CDR2 FQGNSA. Study-wide points: The study recognized that the number of individuals in its TCR sequencing and HLA analysis was relatively small.

This receptor was taken from a human donor in good health. Sequencing was done on a sample of CD8+ T cells from PBMCs. The V gene is TRBV7-2, the J gene TRBJ2-3; no clear D. CDR3 bases: TGTGCCAGTAGTCTCGTCACCACAGATACGCAGTATTTT. Its protein is CASSLVTTDTQYF.